This T cell receptor (beta chain) came from a study of blood T cell repertoires in COVID-19 (dated by TCRdb to about 2020). As for the study more broadly: Samples covering the acute and convalescent phases of COVID-19 were provided by collaborators in the United States, Italy and Spain. HLA class I and class II types, where available, came from metadata supplied by the sample provider rather than from assay-based typing. The material from the prospective study consisted of cDNA or gDNA derived from T cells, B-cell-depleted T cells, or PBMCs. Nearly every sample came with metadata listing a de-identified subject ID, COVID-19 status, age in years and sex. The repertoires were released in a freely available public database intended as a resource for research on the immune response to SARS-CoV-2. The samples were drawn from two sources: the first 160 participants of the ongoing ImmuneRACE study, and approximately 1,300 subjects contributed by 6 global collaborators. The dataset comprised deeply sampled blood TCRbeta repertoires from subjects exposed to, actively infected with, or recovered from COVID-19.

The paper's findings and limits, for the study overall: How much clinical and demographic metadata was included differed by source and by participant, and the metadata was provided uncurated.

This clone has only one observation. Its antigen remains undetermined. The record has no base qualities; no much larger clone is one base away. TCRbeta CDR3 regions were amplified from genomic DNA using the immunoSEQ Assay, a bias-controlled multiplex PCR. As for how the authors treated the data: Nucleated cell counts per sample were estimated from amplification of reference gene primers within the assay. To quantify the absolute abundance of each unique TCRbeta CDR3 rearrangement, sequence reads were collapsed and filtered. For each sample, productive Simpson clonality was calculated by taking the square root of Simpson's diversity index across productive rearrangements. The source is immuneACCESS, and TCRdb retained only in-frame sequences with V and J called. Part of the clones is not carried over; for the studies checked, unresolved V genes explain less than half of this, and the remainder is unexplained. The V and J calls and clone size are taken from that table; D and trimming were inferred from the DNA. Across this sample there are approximately 210,000 clones, with 70% to 90% seen only once. The ten biggest clones cover 5.1% of the sample.

Collaborating institutions collected whole blood in K2EDTA tubes following their own protocols. Collaborator samples were shipped for TCRbeta analysis as frozen whole blood, isolated PBMCs, or DNA extracted from either sample type. The germline V end is reduced by 10 bases and the J end by 5 bases; junction bases left unmatched: 16. Reading the germline V gene gives CDR1 SGHDT and CDR2 YYEEEE. The CDR3, cysteine through phenylalanine, is 16 amino acids long. Solely the CDR3 DNA is kept, with 48 bases framed from the first base. The sequence was collected from a woman in her 70s with active or convalescent COVID-19. The rearrangement combines TRBV5-6 with TRBJ2-1; 9 of the junction bases match TRBD2. The sequencing sample was made of peripheral blood. This receptor has the CDR3 CAGAQSRASGNNEQFF. In nucleotides, the sequence is TGTGCCGGTGCCCAAAGTCGGGCTAGCGGGAACAATGAGCAGTTCTTC.